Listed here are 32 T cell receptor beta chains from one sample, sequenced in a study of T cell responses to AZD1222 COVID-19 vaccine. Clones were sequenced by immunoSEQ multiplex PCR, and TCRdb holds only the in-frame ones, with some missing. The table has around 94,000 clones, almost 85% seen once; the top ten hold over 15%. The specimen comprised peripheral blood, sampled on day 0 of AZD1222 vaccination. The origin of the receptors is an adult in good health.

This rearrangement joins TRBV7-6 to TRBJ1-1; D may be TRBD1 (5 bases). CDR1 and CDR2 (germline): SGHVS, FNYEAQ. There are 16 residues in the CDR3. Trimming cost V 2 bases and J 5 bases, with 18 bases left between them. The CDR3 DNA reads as TGTGCCAGCAGCTTAATGGGTGAGGGGACGGGGACTGAAGCTTTCTTT. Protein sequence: CASSLMGEGTGTEAFF. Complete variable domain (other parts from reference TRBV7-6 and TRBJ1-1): GAGVSQSPRYKVTKRGQDVALRCDPISGHVSLYWYRQALGQGPEFLTYFNYEAQQDKSGLPNDRFSAERPEGSISTLTIQRTEQRDSAMYRCASSLMGEGTGTEAFFGQGTRLTVV.

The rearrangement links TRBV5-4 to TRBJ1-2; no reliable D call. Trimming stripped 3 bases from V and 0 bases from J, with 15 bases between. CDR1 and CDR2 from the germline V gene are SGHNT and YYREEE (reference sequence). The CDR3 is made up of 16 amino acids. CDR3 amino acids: CASSSPGAGTNYGYTF. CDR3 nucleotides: TGTGCCAGCAGCTCCCCGGGAGCAGGAACTAACTATGGCTACACCTTC.

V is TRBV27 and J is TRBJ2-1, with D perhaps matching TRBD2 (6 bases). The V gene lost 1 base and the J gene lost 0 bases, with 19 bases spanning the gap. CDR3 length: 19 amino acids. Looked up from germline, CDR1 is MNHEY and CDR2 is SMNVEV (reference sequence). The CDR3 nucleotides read TGTGCCAGCAGTTTATTTTCCGGTTGGGGGGTCAGCTCCTACAATGAGCAGTTCTTC. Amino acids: CASSLFSGWGVSSYNEQFF.

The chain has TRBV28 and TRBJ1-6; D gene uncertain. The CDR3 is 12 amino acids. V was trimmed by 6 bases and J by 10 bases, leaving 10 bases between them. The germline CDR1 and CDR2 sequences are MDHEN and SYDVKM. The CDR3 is CASRTATSPLHF. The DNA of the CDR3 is TGTGCCAGCAGAACAGCGACATCACCCCTCCACTTT.

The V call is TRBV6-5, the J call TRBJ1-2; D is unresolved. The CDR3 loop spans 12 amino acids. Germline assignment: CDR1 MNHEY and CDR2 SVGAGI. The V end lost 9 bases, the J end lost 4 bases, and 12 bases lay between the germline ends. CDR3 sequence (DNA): TGTGCCAGTGGGCCGCAAATCTATGGCTACACCTTC. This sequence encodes CASGPQIYGYTF.

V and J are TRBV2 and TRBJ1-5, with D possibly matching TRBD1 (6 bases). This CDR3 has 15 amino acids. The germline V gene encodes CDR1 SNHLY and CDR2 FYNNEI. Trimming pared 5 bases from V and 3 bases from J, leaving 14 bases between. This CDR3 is CASSRRTDSNQPQHF. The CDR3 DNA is TGTGCCAGCAGTAGACGGACAGATTCCAATCAGCCCCAGCATTTT.

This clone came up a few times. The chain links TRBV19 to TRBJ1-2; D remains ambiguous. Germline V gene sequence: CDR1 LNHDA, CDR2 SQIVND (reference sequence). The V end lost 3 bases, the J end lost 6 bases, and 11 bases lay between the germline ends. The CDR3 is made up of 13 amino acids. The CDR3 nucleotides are TGTGCCAGTAGTATCATAGGAATCGATGGCTACACCTTC. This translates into CASSIIGIDGYTF.

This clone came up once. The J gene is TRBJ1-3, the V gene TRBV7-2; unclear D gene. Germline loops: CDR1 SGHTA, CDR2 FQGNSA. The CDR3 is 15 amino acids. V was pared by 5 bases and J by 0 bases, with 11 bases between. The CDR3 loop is CASSQDNFSGNTIYF. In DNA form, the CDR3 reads TGTGCCAGCAGCCAAGACAATTTCTCTGGAAACACCATATATTTT.

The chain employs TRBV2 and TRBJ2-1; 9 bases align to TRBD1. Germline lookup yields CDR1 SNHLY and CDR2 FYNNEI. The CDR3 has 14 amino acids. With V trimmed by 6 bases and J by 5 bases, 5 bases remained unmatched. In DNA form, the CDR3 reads TGTGCCAGCAGGATGGACAGGGGAAACAATGAGCAGTTCTTC. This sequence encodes CASRMDRGNNEQFF.

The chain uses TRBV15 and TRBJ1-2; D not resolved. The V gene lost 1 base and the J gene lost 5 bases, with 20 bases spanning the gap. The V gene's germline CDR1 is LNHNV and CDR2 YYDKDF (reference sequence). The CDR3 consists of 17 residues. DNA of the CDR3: TGTGCCACCAGCAGAGGGGGATTAGGTTTAGTTGGGTATGGCTACACCTTC. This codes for CATSRGGLGLVGYGYTF. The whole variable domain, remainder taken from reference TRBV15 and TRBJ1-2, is DAMVIQNPRYQVTQFGKPVTLSCSQTLNHNVMYWYQQKSSQAPKLLFHYYDKDFNNEADTPDNFQSRRPNTSFCFLDIRSPGLGDTAMYLCATSRGGLGLVGYGYTFGSGTRLTVV.

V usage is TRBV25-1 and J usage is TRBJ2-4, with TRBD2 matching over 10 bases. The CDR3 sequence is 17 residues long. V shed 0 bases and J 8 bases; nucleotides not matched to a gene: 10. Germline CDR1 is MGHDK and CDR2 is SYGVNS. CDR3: CASSEYGGLAGADIQYF. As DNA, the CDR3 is TGTGCCAGCAGTGAATATGGGGGGCTAGCGGGAGCTGACATTCAGTACTTC.

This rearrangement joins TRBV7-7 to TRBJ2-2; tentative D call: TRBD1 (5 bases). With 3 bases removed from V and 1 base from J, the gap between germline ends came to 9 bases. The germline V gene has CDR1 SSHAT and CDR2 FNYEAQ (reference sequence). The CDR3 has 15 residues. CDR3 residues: CASSFSDRNTGELFF. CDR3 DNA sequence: TGTGCCAGCAGCTTCAGTGACAGGAACACCGGGGAGCTGTTTTTT.

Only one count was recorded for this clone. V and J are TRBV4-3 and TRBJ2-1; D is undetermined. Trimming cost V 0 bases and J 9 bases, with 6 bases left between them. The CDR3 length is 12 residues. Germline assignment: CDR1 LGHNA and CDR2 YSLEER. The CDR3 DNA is TGCGCCAGCAGCCAAGAGAGGACTGAGCAGTTCTTC. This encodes CASSQERTEQFF.

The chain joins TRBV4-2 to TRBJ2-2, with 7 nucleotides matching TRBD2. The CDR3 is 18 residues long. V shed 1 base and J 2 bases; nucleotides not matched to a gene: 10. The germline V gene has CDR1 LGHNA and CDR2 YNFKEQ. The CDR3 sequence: CASSQVGGRGANTGELFF. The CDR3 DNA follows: TGTGCCAGCAGCCAAGTGGGAGGGAGGGGCGCAAACACCGGGGAGCTGTTTTTT.

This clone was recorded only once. CDR3: CASSPQGERAQHF. In nucleotides, the CDR3 is TGTGCCAGTAGCCCCCAGGGGGAGAGGGCCCAGCATTTT. This chain uses TRBV19 with TRBJ1-5; 7 nucleotides agree with TRBD1. Germline CDR1 is LNHDA and CDR2 is SQIVND (reference sequence). J was trimmed by 11 bases and V by 6 bases; bases with no gene match: 10. This CDR3 is built from 13 residues. The full variable domain, rest sourced from reference TRBV19 and TRBJ1-5, is DGGITQSPKYLFRKEGQNVTLSCEQNLNHDAMYWYRQDPGQGLRLIYYSQIVNDFQKGDIAEGYSVSREKKESFPLTVTSAQKNPTAFYLCASSPQGERAQHFGDGTRLSIL.

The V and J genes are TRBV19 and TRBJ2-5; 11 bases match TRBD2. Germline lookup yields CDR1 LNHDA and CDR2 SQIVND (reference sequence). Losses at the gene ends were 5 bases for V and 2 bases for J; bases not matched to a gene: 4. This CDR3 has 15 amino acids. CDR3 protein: CASSSRLAGQETQYF. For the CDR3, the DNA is TGTGCCAGTAGTTCCCGACTAGCGGGACAAGAGACCCAGTACTTC.

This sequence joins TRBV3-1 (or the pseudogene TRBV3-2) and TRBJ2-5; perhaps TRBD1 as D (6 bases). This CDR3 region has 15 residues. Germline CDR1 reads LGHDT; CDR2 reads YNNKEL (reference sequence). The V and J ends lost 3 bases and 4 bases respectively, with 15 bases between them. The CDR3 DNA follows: TGTGCCAGCAGCCATAGGGGGATGAGTGTAGAGACCCAGTACTTC. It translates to CASSHRGMSVETQYF.

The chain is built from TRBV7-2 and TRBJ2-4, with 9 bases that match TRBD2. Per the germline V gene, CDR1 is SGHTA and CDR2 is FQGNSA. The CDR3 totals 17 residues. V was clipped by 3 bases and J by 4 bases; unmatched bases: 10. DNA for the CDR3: TGTGCCAGCAGCTTTCCCATGCGGGAGGGCCGGAAAAACATTCAGTACTTC. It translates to CASSFPMREGRKNIQYF.

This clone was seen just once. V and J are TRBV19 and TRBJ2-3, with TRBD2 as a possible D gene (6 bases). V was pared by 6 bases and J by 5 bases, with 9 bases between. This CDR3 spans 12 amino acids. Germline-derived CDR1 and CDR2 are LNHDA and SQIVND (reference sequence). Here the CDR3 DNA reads TGTGCCAGTAGCGCCGGGGGAGATACGCAGTATTTT. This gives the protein CASSAGGDTQYF.

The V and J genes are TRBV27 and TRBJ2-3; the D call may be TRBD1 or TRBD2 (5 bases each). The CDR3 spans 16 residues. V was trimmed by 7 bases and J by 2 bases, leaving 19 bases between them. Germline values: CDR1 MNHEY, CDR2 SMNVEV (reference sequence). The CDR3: CASNPGPFGLTDTQYF. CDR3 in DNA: TGTGCCAGCAATCCGGGACCCTTCGGACTCACAGATACGCAGTATTTT.

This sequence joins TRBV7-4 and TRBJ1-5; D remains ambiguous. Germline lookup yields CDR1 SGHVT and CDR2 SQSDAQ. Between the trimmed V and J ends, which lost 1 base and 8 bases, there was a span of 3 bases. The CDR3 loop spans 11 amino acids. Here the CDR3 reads CASSLVKPQHF. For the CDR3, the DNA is TGTGCCAGCAGCTTAGTCAAGCCCCAGCATTTT. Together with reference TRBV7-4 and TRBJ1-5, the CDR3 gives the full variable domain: GAGVSQSPRYKVAKRGRDVALRCDSISGHVTLYWYRQTLGQGSEVLTYSQSDAQRDKSGRPSGRFSAERPERSVSTLKIQRTEQGDSAVYLCASSLVKPQHFGDGTRLSIL.

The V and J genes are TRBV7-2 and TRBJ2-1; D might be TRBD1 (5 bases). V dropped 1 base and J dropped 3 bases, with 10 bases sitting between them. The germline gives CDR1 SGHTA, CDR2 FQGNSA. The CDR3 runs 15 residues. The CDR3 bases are TGTGCCAGCAGCTTAGAAGGGGCCTACTACAATGAGCAGTTCTTC. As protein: CASSLEGAYYNEQFF.

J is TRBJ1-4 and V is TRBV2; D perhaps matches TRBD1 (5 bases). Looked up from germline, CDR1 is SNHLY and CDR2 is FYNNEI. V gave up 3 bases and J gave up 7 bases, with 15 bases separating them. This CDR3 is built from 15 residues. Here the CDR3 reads CASSDGARRGEKLFF. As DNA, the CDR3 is TGTGCCAGCAGTGATGGGGCCCGGAGGGGTGAAAAACTGTTTTTT.

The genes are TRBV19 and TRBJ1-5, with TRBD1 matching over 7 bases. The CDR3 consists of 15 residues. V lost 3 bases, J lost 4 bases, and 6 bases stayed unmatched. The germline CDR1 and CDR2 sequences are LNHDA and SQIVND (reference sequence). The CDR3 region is CASSIIRGMNQPQHF. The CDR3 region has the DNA TGTGCCAGTAGTATTATCAGGGGGATGAATCAGCCCCAGCATTTT.

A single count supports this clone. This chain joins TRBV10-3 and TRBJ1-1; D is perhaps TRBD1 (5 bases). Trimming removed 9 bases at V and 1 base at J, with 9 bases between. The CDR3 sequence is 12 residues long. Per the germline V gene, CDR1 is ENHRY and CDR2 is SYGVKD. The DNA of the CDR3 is TGTGCCATTAAGGGGCCGAACACTGAAGCTTTCTTT. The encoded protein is CAIKGPNTEAFF.

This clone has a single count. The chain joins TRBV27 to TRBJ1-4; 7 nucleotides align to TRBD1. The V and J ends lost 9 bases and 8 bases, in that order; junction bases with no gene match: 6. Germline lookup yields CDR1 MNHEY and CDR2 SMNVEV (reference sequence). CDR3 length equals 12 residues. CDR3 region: CASSGGREKLFF. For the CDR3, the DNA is TGTGCCAGTTCAGGGGGAAGGGAAAAACTGTTTTTT.

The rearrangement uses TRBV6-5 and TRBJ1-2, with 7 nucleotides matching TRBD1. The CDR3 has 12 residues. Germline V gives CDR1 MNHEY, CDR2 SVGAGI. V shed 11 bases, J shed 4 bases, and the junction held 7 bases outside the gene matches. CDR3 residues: CAVRQGSYGYTF. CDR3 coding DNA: TGTGCCGTACGACAGGGTTCCTATGGCTACACCTTC.

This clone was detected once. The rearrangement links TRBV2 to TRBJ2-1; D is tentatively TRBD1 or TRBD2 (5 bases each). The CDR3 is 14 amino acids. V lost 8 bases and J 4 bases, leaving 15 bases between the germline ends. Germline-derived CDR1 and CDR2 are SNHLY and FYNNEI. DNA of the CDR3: TGTGCCAGCGCGCCTGGGACCCCATACAATGAGCAGTTCTTC. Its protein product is CASAPGTPYNEQFF.

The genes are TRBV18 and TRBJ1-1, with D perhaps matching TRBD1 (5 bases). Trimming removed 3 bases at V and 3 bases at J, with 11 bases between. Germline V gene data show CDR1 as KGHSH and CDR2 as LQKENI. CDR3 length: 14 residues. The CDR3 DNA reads TGTGCCAGCTCACCGGGGGTGGCCGACACTGAAGCTTTCTTT. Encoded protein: CASSPGVADTEAFF.

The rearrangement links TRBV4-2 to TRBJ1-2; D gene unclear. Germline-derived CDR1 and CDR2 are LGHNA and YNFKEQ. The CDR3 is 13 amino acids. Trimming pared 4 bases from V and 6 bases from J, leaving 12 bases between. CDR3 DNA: TGTGCCAGCAGCCTAGAGAGCTTACATGGCTACACCTTC. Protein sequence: CASSLESLHGYTF.

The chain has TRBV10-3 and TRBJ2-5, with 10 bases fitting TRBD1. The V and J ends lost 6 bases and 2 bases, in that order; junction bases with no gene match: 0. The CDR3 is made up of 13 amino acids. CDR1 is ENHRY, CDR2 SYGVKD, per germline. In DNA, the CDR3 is TGTGCCATCAGGGGACAGGGGCAAGAGACCCAGTACTTC. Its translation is CAIRGQGQETQYF.

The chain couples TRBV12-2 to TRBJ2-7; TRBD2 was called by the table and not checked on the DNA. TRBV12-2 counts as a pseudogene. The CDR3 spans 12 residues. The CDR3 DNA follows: TGTGCAAGTCGCTTAGAGCGCGGGGTCACGTACGTC. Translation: CASRLERGVTYV.